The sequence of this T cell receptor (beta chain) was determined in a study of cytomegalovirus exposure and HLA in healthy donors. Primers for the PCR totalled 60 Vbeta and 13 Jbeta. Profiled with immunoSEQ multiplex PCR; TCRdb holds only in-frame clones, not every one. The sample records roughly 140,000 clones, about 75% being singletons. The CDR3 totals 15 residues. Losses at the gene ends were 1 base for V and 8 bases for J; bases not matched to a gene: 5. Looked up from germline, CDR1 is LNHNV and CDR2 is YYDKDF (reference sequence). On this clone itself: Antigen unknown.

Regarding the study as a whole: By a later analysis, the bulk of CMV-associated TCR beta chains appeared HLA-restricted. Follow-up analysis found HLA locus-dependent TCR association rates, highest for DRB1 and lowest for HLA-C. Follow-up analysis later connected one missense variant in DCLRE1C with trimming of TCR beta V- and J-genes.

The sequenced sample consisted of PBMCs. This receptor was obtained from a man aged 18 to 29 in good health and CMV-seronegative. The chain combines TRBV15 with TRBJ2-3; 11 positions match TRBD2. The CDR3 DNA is TGTGCCACCAGCAGAGCGAGTAGCGGGGGGGGTACGCAGTATTTT. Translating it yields CATSRASSGGGTQYF.